This T cell receptor beta chain was sequenced during a study of metastatic and nonmetastatic thyroid tumors. Patients were all untreated before their thyroid surgery. CDR3 length: 14 residues. V trimming: 4 bases; J trimming: 2 bases; junction bases outside the gene matches: 3. The germline V gene has CDR1 SEHNR and CDR2 FQNEAQ (reference sequence). In the original processing: A classifier for distant metastasis in papillary thyroid cancer was constructed using CDR3 differences observed across clinicopathological groups. TCRdb called clones again from the PCR reads with MiXCR. These V and J calls originate from TCRdb's pipeline instead of the authors' own analysis. The sample shows about 93,000 clones, roughly 13% of them seen only once. Regarding the study as a whole: Significantly higher TCR beta diversity was reportedly seen in malignant thyroid tumors than benign nodules, in blood and tumor.

This clone was found many times. The antigen is unknown. The V gene is TRBV7-9, the J gene TRBJ2-3, with 7 positions matching TRBD2. The sample was blood. This receptor was identified in a female donor with papillary thyroid cancer or a benign thyroid nodule (not recorded which). Some clones in this sample may be carry-over from other donors' samples. CDR3 coding DNA: TGTGCCAGCAGCTGGGGGGGAAACACAGATACGCAGTATTTT. It translates to CASSWGGNTDTQYF.